This T cell receptor (beta chain) stems from a study of blood T cell repertoires in COVID-19. Study-wide background: The samples span acute and convalescent COVID-19 from the United States, Italy and Spain.

In the original processing: Estimated nucleated cell counts came from reference gene primer amplification. The assay was immunoSEQ multiplex PCR, and TCRdb's table has in-frame clones only and misses some. Clone size and V and J calls were adopted from that table, with D and trimming inferred from the DNA. The table records more than 200,000 clones, 75% to 95% of them present only once. Cohort allocation depended upon clinical history that participants reported. V dropped 0 bases and J dropped 9 bases, with 20 bases sitting between them. This CDR3 has 16 amino acids. CDR1 is LNHNV and CDR2 is YYDKDF in the germline V gene (reference sequence).

The chain recombines TRBV15 with TRBJ2-5, with D maybe TRBD1 (6 bases). This sequence was found in a woman younger than 35 who had recovered from COVID-19. What was sequenced was PBMCs or T cells enriched from blood (not recorded which). The CDR3 spells CATSRDRPDREEPQYF. CDR3 bases: TGTGCCACCAGCAGAGATAGGCCGGACAGAGAGGAGCCCCAGTACTTC.